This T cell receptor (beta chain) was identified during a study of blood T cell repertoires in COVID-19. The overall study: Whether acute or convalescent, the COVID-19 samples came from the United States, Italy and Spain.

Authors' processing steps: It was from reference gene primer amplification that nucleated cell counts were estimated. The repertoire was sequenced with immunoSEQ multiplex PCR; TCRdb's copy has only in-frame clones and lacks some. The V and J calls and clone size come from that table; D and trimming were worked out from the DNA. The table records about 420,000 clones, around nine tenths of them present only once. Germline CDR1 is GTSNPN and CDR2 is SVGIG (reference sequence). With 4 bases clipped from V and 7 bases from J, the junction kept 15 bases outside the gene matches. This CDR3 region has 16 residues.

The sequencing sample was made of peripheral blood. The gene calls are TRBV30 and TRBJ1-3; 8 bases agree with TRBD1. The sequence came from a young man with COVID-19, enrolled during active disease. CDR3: CAWNLYETGERNTIYF. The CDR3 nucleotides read TGTGCCTGGAATCTCTACGAGACAGGGGAGCGGAACACCATATATTTT.